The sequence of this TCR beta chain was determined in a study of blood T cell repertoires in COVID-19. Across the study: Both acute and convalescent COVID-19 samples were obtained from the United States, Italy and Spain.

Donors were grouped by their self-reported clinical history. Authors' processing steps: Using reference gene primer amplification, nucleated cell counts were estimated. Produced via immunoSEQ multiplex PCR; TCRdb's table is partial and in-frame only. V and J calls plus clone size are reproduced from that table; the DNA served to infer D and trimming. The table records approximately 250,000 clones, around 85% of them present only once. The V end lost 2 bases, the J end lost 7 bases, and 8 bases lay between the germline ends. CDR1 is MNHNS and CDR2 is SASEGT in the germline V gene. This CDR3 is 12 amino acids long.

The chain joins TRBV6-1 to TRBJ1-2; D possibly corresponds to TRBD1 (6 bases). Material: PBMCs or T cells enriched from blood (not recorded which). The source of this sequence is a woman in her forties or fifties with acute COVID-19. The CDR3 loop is CASSETGSGYTF. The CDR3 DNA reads TGTGCCAGCAGTGAAACAGGGAGTGGCTACACCTTC.